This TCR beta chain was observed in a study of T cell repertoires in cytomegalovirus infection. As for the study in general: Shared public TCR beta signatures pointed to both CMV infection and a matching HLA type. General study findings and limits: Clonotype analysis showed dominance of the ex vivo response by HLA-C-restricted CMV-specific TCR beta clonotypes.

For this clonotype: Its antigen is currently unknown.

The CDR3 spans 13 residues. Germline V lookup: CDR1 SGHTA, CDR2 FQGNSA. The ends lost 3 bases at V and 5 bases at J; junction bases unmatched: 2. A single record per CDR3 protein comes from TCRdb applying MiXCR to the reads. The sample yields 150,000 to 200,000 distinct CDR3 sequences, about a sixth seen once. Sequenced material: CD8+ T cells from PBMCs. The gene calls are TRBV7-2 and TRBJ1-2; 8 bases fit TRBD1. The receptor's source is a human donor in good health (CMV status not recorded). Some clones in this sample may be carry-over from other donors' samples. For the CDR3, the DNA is TGTGCCAGCAGCTTCCGACAGGGGTATGGCTACACCTTC. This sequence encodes CASSFRQGYGYTF.